These T cell receptor beta chains were read from a single sample in a study of CD8 T cells in ankylosing spondylitis. TCRdb independently ran MiXCR on the 5' RACE reads; one entry per CDR3 protein. The table includes 200,000 to 250,000 distinct CDR3 sequences, 6% to 8.5% detected once. The sequenced sample was blood, either unsorted or a sorted T cell fraction (not recorded which). These receptors were collected from a male donor with ankylosing spondylitis. Both conserved end residues are part of each CDR3. Fields, in order: J gene, D gene, clone size, V gene, CDR3 protein. The D gene is left open where the match is weak. A row's size may be missing; if present it is once, few, many or a size class.

j_call: TRBJ2-7
d_call: -
clone_size: few
v_call: TRBV6-5
cdr3_aa: CASSYSGGPYEQYF

j_call: TRBJ1-5
d_call: -
clone_size: few
v_call: TRBV20-1
cdr3_aa: CSARPGTRQPQHF

j_call: TRBJ2-5
d_call: -
clone_size: many
v_call: TRBV5-8
cdr3_aa: CASSLALGAMWTQYF

j_call: TRBJ1-1
d_call: -
clone_size: many
v_call: TRBV7-2
cdr3_aa: CASSPDGTEAFF

j_call: TRBJ2-1
d_call: TRBD2
clone_size: many
v_call: TRBV20-1
cdr3_aa: CSARDLGLAGVYNEQFF

j_call: TRBJ2-2
d_call: -
clone_size: few
v_call: TRBV19
cdr3_aa: CASSILQGGTGELFF

j_call: TRBJ2-7
d_call: -
clone_size: -
v_call: TRBV7-6
cdr3_aa: CASSLVQYEQYF

j_call: TRBJ2-1
d_call: TRBD1
clone_size: many
v_call: TRBV29-1
cdr3_aa: CSVGTGNAYNEQFF

j_call: TRBJ2-7
d_call: -
clone_size: many
v_call: TRBV6-4
cdr3_aa: CASSESRSSYEQYF

j_call: TRBJ2-7
d_call: TRBD1
clone_size: -
v_call: TRBV7-2
cdr3_aa: CASSPWTGSHYEQYF

j_call: TRBJ2-1
d_call: TRBD1
clone_size: many
v_call: TRBV7-9
cdr3_aa: CASTLAQGADNEQFF

j_call: TRBJ2-3
d_call: TRBD2
clone_size: -
v_call: TRBV11-2
cdr3_aa: CASSLYGLAGTREYF

j_call: TRBJ2-7
d_call: -
clone_size: many
v_call: TRBV5-1
cdr3_aa: CASSLDQGTSYEQYF

j_call: TRBJ2-3
d_call: -
clone_size: -
v_call: TRBV18
cdr3_aa: CASSPDSTGSTDTQYF

j_call: TRBJ2-3
d_call: TRBD2
clone_size: few
v_call: TRBV28
cdr3_aa: CASRPGLARDTQYF

j_call: TRBJ2-2
d_call: TRBD2
clone_size: many
v_call: TRBV7-9
cdr3_aa: CASNGLAGNTGELFF

j_call: TRBJ1-4
d_call: -
clone_size: many
v_call: TRBV20-1
cdr3_aa: CSAAPNEKLFF

j_call: TRBJ2-1
d_call: -
clone_size: many
v_call: TRBV7-9
cdr3_aa: CASSHVLALNNEQFF